This TCR beta chain was sequenced in a study of response to subunit inactivated influenza vaccine. Via MiXCR, TCRdb re-called the RT-PCR reads, giving one row per CDR3 protein. The data hold approximately 500,000 distinct CDR3 sequences, with roughly 23% observed a single time. Germline V gene sequence: CDR1 SGHRS, CDR2 YFSETQ. This CDR3 contains 15 residues. The germline V and J ends were trimmed by 2 bases and 0 bases, with 9 bases remaining between them. These records were also assigned to another study, of T cells expressing NK-cell markers. As that report states: UMIs accompanied the 5'RACE template switching by which TCR beta cDNA was made. Sorted CD3+CD56+NKG2C+, CD3+CD56+NKG2C- and CD3+CD56-NKG2C+ T cells provided the TCR beta repertoires. Eight donors were sequenced, seven testing HCMV-seropositive and one testing seronegative. Among CD8+ T cells from five or six donors, dominant NKG2C+ clonotypes accounted for about 1.0-7.0%. Several of the donors also had these clonotypes leading their CD3+CD56-NKG2C+ fraction.

The V and J genes are TRBV5-1 and TRBJ1-3; no reliable D call. This clonotype was sampled from a man aged 45-65 years who received an inactivated influenza vaccine. Sequences were derived from CD4+ T cells sorted from PBMCs, sampled less than 13 days after vaccination. CDR3 sequence reads: CASSFRGISGNTIYF. The CDR3 bases are TGCGCCAGCAGCTTCAGAGGGATCTCTGGAAACACCATATATTTT.